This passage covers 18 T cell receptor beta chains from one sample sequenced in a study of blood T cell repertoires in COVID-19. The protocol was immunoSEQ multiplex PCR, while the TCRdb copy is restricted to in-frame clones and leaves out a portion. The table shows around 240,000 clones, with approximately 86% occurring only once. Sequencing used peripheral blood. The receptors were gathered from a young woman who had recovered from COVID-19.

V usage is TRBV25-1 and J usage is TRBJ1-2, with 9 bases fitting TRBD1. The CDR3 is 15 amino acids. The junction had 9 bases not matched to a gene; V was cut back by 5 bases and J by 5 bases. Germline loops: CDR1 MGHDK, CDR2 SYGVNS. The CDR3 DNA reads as TGTGCCAGCAGTACCCGGACAGGGGCGTATTATGGCTACACCTTC. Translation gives CASSTRTGAYYGYTF.

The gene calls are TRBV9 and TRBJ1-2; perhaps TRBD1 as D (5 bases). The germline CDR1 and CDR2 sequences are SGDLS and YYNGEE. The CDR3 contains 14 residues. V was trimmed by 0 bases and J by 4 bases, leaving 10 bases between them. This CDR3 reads CASSVAPGFYGYTF. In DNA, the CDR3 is TGTGCCAGCAGCGTAGCGCCAGGGTTCTATGGCTACACCTTC. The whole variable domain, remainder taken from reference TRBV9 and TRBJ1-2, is DSGVTQTPKHLITATGQRVTLRCSPRSGDLSVYWYQQSLDQGLQFLIQYYNGEERAKGNILERFSAQQFPDLHSELNLSSLELGDSALYFCASSVAPGFYGYTFGSGTRLTVV.

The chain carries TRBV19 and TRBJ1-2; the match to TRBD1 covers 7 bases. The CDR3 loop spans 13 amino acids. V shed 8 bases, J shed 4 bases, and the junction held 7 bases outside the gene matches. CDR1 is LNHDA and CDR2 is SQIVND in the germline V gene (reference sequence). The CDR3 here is CASLQGGLYGYTF. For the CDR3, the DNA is TGTGCCAGTCTCCAGGGGGGCCTCTATGGCTACACCTTC.

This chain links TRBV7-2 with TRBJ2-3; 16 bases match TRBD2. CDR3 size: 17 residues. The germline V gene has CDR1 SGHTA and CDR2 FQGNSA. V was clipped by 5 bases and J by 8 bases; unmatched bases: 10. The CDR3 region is CASSTSGLAGGRGTQYF. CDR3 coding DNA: TGTGCCAGCAGCACCTCGGGACTAGCGGGGGGGCGAGGTACGCAGTATTTT. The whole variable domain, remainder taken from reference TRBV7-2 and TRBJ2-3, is GAGVSQSPSNKVTEKGKDVELRCDPISGHTALYWYRQSLGQGLEFLIYFQGNSAPDKSGLPSDRFSAERTGGSVSTLTIQRTQQEDSAVYLCASSTSGLAGGRGTQYFGPGTRLTVL.

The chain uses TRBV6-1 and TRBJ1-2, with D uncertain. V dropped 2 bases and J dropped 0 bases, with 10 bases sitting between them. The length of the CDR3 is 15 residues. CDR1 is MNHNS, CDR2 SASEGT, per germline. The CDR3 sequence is CASSEYSGTNYGYTF. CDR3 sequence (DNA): TGTGCCAGCAGTGAATATTCCGGGACTAACTATGGCTACACCTTC.

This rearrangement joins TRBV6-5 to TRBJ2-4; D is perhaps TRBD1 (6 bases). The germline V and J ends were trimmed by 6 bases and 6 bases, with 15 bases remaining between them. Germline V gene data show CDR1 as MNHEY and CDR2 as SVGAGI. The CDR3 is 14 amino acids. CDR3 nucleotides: TGTGCCAGCAGCTATAACGGACAGAGAAACATTCAGTACTTC. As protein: CASSYNGQRNIQYF.

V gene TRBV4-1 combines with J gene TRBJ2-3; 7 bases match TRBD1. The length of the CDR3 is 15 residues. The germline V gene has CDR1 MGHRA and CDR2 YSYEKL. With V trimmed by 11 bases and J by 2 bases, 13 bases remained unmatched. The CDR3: CASKPTGPVTDTQYF. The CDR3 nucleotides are TGCGCCTCTAAACCGACAGGGCCCGTCACAGATACGCAGTATTTT.

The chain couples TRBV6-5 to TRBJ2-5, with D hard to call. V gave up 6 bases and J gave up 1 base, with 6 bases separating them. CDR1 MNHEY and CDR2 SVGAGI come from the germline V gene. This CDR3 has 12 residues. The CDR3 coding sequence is TGTGCCAGCAGCCCCCGCCAAGAGACCCAGTACTTC. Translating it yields CASSPRQETQYF.

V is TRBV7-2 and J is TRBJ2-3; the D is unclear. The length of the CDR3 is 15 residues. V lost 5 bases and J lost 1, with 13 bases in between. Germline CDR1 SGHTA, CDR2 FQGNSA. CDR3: CASSATRAGTDTQYF. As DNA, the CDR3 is TGTGCCAGCAGCGCCACCCGCGCGGGCACAGATACGCAGTATTTT.

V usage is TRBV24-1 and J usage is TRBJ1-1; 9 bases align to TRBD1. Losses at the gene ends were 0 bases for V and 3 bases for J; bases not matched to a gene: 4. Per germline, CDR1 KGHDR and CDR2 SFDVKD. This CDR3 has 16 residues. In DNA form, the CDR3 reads TGTGCCACCAGTGATTTGGGGACAGGGAAGGACACTGAAGCTTTCTTT. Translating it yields CATSDLGTGKDTEAFF.

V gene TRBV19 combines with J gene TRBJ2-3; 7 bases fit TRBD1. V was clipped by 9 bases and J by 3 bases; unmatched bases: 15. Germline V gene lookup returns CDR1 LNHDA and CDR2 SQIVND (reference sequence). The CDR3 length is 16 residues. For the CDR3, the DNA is TGTGCCAGCGGCCTTATAGGGGGCGAAGGGACAGATACGCAGTATTTT. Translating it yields CASGLIGGEGTDTQYF.

DNA for the CDR3: TGTGCCAGTAAAGATCATCAGGGGGCGGTACAGCCCCAGCATTTT. Protein: CASKDHQGAVQPQHF. The chain couples TRBV19 to TRBJ1-5, with 8 nucleotides matching TRBD1. V dropped 7 bases and J dropped 7; count of bases not matched to a gene: 12. Germline values: CDR1 LNHDA, CDR2 SQIVND (reference sequence). This CDR3 contains 15 residues.

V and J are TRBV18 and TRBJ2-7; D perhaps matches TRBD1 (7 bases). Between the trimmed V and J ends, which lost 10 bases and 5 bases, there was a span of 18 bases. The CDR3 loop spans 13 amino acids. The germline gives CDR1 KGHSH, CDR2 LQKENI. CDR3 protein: CATTPVRGDEQYF. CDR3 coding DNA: TGTGCCACTACACCAGTCAGGGGGGACGAGCAGTACTTC.

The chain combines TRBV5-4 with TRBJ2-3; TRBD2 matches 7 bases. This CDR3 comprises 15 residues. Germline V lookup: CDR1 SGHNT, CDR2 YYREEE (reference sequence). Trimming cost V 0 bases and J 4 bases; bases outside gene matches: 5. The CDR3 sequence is CASSLGAGTADTQYF. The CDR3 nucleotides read TGTGCCAGCAGCTTGGGAGCGGGGACGGCAGATACGCAGTATTTT.

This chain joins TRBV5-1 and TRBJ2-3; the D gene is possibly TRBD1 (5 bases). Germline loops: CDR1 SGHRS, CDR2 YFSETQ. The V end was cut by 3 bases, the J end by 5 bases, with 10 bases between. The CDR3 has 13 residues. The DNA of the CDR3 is TGCGCCAGCAGCTGGGGCCTGGAAGATACGCAGTATTTT. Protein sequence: CASSWGLEDTQYF.

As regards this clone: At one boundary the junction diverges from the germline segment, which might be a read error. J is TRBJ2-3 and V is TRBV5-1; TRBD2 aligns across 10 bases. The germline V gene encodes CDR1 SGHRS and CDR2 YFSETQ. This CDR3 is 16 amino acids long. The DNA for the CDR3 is TGCGCCCGCAGCGGGGGGGGACGGGGGGGCCCAGATACGCAGTATTTT. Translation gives CARSGGGRGGPDTQYF.

The CDR3 reads CASSYSPENTQYF. DNA of the CDR3: TGTGCCAGCAGTTACTCTCCTGAGAATACGCAGTATTTT. The J gene is TRBJ2-3, the V gene TRBV6-5; D is uncertain. Germline V lookup: CDR1 MNHEY, CDR2 SVGAGI. Trimming stripped 0 bases from V and 7 bases from J, with 8 bases between. The CDR3 has 13 amino acids.

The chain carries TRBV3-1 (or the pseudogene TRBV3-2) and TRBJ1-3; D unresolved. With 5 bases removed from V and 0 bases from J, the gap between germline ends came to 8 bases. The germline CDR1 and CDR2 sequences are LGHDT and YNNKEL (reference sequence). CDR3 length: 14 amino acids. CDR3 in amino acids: CASSSYRSGNTIYF. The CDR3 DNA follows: TGTGCCAGCAGCTCGTATCGCTCTGGAAACACCATATATTTT.